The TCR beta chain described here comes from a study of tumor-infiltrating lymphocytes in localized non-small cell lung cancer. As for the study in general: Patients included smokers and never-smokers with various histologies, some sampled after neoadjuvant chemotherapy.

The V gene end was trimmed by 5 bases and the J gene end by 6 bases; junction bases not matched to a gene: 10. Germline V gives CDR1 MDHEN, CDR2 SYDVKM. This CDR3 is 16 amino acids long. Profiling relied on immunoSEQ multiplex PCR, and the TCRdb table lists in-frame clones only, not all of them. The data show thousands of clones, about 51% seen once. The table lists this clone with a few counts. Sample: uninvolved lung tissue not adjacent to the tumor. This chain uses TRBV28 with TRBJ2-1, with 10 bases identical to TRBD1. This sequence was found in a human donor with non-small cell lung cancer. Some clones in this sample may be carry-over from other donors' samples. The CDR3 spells CASSDPTGGARNEQFF. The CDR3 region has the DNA TGTGCCAGCAGTGACCCGACAGGGGGCGCACGCAATGAGCAGTTCTTC. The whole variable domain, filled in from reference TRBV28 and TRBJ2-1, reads DVKVTQSSRYLVKRTGEKVFLECVQDMDHENMFWYRQDPGLGLRLIYFSYDVKMKEKGDIPEGYSVSREKKERFSLILESASTNQTSMYLCASSDPTGGARNEQFFGPGTRLTVL.